This TCR beta chain is drawn from a study of T-cell reconstitution after alpha-beta-depleted transplantation in children. Molecular barcoding with unique molecular identifiers was used for the TCRbeta library. MiXCR, run by TCRdb on the PCR reads, gives a single entry per CDR3 protein. The data show about 340,000 distinct CDR3 sequences, 10% to 13% seen once. Germline CDR1 is SQVTM and CDR2 is ANQGSEA. The CDR3 has 13 amino acids. Trimming took off 6 bases at V and 1 base at J, with 9 bases between the two ends. The chain carries TRBV29-1 and TRBJ2-2; D gene uncertain. Specimen: PBMCs from the stem cell graft donor, collected from the stem cell graft. This receptor was obtained from a human donor who donated a stem cell graft to a child with acute lymphoblastic leukemia. CDR3 nucleotide sequence: TGCAGCGTGACGGACGGGAACACCGGGGAGCTGTTTTTT. This gives the protein CSVTDGNTGELFF.